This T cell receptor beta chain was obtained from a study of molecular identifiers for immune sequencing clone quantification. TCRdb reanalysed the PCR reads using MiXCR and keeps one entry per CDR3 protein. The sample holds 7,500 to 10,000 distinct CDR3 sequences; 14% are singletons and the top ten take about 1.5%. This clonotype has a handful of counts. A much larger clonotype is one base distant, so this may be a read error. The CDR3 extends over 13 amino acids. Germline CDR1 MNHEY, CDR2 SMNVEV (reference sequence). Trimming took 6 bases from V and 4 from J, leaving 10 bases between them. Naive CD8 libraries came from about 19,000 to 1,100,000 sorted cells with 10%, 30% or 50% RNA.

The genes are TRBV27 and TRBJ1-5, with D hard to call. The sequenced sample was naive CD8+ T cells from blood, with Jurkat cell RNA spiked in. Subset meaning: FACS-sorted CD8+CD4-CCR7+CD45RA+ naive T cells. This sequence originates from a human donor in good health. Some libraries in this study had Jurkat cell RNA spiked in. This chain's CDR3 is CASSTSGNQPQHF. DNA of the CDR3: TGTGCCAGCAGCACTTCGGGGAATCAGCCCCAGCATTTT.